Below, 22 T cell receptor beta chains from the same sample are listed, as sequenced in a study of T cell responses to AZD1222 COVID-19 vaccine. Only in-frame clones appear in the TCRdb table, and some are missing; sequencing was by immunoSEQ multiplex PCR. The data contain roughly 4,700 clones, about nine tenths of them seen just once; the ten biggest clones take up about 5.2%. Sequences were derived from peripheral blood, sampled 28 days after the second AZD1222 dose. All receptors come from an adult who received the AZD1222 COVID-19 vaccine.

The V call is TRBV7-3, the J call TRBJ2-3, with 8 nucleotides matching TRBD1. Looked up from germline, CDR1 is SGHTA and CDR2 is FQGTGA. The CDR3 is 15 residues long. With 5 bases clipped from V and 3 bases from J, the junction kept 7 bases outside the gene matches. DNA for the CDR3: TGTGCCAGCAGCCTTGGACAGGGTGTTACAGATACGCAGTATTTT. It yields the protein CASSLGQGVTDTQYF.

The V and J genes are TRBV5-1 and TRBJ1-2; a weak D match, TRBD1 (5 bases). The V gene lost 0 bases and the J gene lost 8 bases, with 14 bases spanning the gap. Germline V gene sequence: CDR1 SGHRS, CDR2 YFSETQ. The CDR3 has 14 amino acids. The CDR3 sequence: CASSLDVRGRGYTF. CDR3 nucleotide sequence: TGCGCCAGCAGCTTGGACGTGAGGGGCCGGGGCTACACCTTC. Using reference TRBV5-1 and TRBJ1-2 for the parts outside the CDR3, the full variable domain is KAGVTQTPRYLIKTRGQQVTLSCSPISGHRSVSWYQQTPGQGLQFLFEYFSETQRNKGNFPGRFSGRQFSNSRSEMNVSTLELGDSALYLCASSLDVRGRGYTFGSGTRLTVV.

This clone has more than one count but fewer than ten. This rearrangement joins TRBV29-1 to TRBJ2-2, with unresolved D. Germline V gene sequence: CDR1 SQVTM, CDR2 ANQGSEA. Trimming shortened V by 7 bases and J by 2 bases, and 5 bases separated the two germline ends. The CDR3 runs to 11 residues. CDR3 region: CSAFNTGELFF. The DNA of the CDR3 is TGCAGCGCCTTTAACACCGGGGAGCTGTTTTTT.

The chain uses TRBV12-3 or TRBV12-4 and TRBJ2-5; no clear D. The CDR3 has 11 amino acids. V was trimmed by 5 bases and J by 2 bases, leaving 3 bases between them. The CDR3 here is CASSPQETQYF. Written as DNA, the CDR3 is TGTGCCAGCAGTCCACAAGAGACCCAGTACTTC.

V gene TRBV2 combines with J gene TRBJ1-5; D unresolved. The germline V and J ends were trimmed by 7 bases and 0 bases, with 13 bases remaining between them. This CDR3 region has 15 residues. Germline V gene sequence: CDR1 SNHLY, CDR2 FYNNEI. CDR3 nucleotide sequence: TGTGCCAGCACCCCGGGAGGGTATAGCAATCAGCCCCAGCATTTT. Translation gives CASTPGGYSNQPQHF.

In DNA, the CDR3 is TGTGCCATCAGTCCCGGACAGGGAGGAAAAAACTATGGCTACACCTTC. It is translated as CAISPGQGGKNYGYTF. This rearrangement joins TRBV10-3 to TRBJ1-2; 8 nucleotides align to TRBD1. This CDR3 has 16 residues. The V gene end was trimmed by 5 bases and the J gene end by 2 bases; junction bases not matched to a gene: 10. The germline V gene has CDR1 ENHRY and CDR2 SYGVKD.

The J gene is TRBJ1-5, the V gene TRBV28; D possibly corresponds to TRBD1 (5 bases). The germline V gene encodes CDR1 MDHEN and CDR2 SYDVKM. V lost 7 bases and J lost 7, with 20 bases in between. This CDR3 is 15 amino acids long. As DNA, the CDR3 is TGTGCCAGCATTCTAAGGGCGGCAGGGCAACAGCCCCAGCATTTT. The encoded protein is CASILRAAGQQPQHF. Complete variable domain (other parts from reference TRBV28 and TRBJ1-5): DVKVTQSSRYLVKRTGEKVFLECVQDMDHENMFWYRQDPGLGLRLIYFSYDVKMKEKGDIPEGYSVSREKKERFSLILESASTNQTSMYLCASILRAAGQQPQHFGDGTRLSIL.

This rearrangement joins TRBV9 to TRBJ1-2, with D maybe TRBD1 (6 bases). The CDR3 has 14 residues. Trimming removed 3 bases from V and 8 bases from J, with 17 bases in between. From germline, CDR1 is SGDLS and CDR2 YYNGEE. The CDR3 loop reads CASSGPQGPLGYTF. The CDR3 DNA sequence: TGTGCCAGCAGCGGACCCCAGGGGCCTCTCGGCTACACCTTC.

V usage is TRBV6-2 or TRBV6-3 and J usage is TRBJ2-3; TRBD1 matches at 9 bases. The CDR3 loop spans 15 amino acids. The germline V gene has CDR1 MNHEY and CDR2 SVGEGT. V dropped 4 bases and J dropped 4; count of bases not matched to a gene: 6. The CDR3 protein is CASSSTGGAADTQYF. CDR3 bases: TGTGCCAGCAGTTCTACAGGGGGCGCGGCAGATACGCAGTATTTT.

V and J are TRBV11-3 and TRBJ2-7; D possibly uses TRBD1 or TRBD2 (7 bases each). The germline V gene has CDR1 SGHNT and CDR2 YENEEA. V lost 5 bases, J lost 5 bases, and 13 bases lay in between. The CDR3 sequence is 13 residues long. The CDR3 bases are TGTGCCAGCAGCCAGGGGGGGGCTAACGAGCAGTACTTC. It codes for CASSQGGANEQYF.

The V and J genes are TRBV7-9 and TRBJ1-5, with D uncertain. The CDR3 extends over 14 amino acids. The germline V gene encodes CDR1 SEHNR and CDR2 FQNEAQ (reference sequence). V was pared by 0 bases and J by 5 bases, with 8 bases between. DNA of the CDR3: TGTGCCAGCAGCTTAGCGGCAGGACATCAGCCCCAGCATTTT. Protein: CASSLAAGHQPQHF.

The chain links TRBV27 to TRBJ2-7, with 9 positions matching TRBD1. The trim removed 4 bases at V and 2 bases at J, leaving 3 bases unmatched. Germline lookup yields CDR1 MNHEY and CDR2 SMNVEV (reference sequence). This CDR3 is built from 14 residues. The CDR3 bases are TGTGCCAGCAGTTCTGGACAGGGGACCTACGAGCAGTACTTC. It translates to CASSSGQGTYEQYF.

J is TRBJ2-7 and V is TRBV10-3; D is undetermined. The CDR3 length is 13 residues. The V gene's germline CDR1 is ENHRY and CDR2 SYGVKD. Trimming took 8 bases from V and 1 from J, leaving 12 bases between them. The CDR3 bases are TGTGCCATCGGCGTGGCCCCATCCTACGAGCAGTACTTC. It encodes CAIGVAPSYEQYF.

The V gene is TRBV20-1, the J gene TRBJ1-2, with 10 bases that match TRBD1. Per the germline V gene, CDR1 is DFQATT and CDR2 is SNEGSKA (reference sequence). V dropped 6 bases and J dropped 8; count of bases not matched to a gene: 3. This CDR3 has 11 residues. The CDR3 coding sequence is TGCAGTGCAGGGACAGGGGTCGGCTACACCTTC. Translating it yields CSAGTGVGYTF.

The chain recombines TRBV4-1 with TRBJ2-6; 8 bases map to TRBD2. CDR1 is MGHRA and CDR2 is YSYEKL in the germline V gene. This CDR3 region has 18 residues. The ends lost 4 bases at V and 4 bases at J; junction bases unmatched: 12. This CDR3 is CASSLASGGGRGANVLTF. The CDR3 bases are TGCGCCAGCAGCCTCGCATCCGGGGGGGGGCGCGGGGCCAACGTCCTGACTTTC.

The chain recombines TRBV4-1 with TRBJ2-3; D is ambiguous. The germline gives CDR1 MGHRA, CDR2 YSYEKL. This CDR3 comprises 19 residues. The V gene lost 0 bases and the J gene lost 2 bases, with 21 bases spanning the gap. The CDR3 is CASSQEPISPGWPTDTQYF. The CDR3 region has the DNA TGCGCCAGCAGCCAAGAACCGATCTCTCCGGGCTGGCCCACAGATACGCAGTATTTT.

The CDR3 sequence: CASSLRANTGELFF. The DNA for the CDR3 is TGCGCCAGCAGCTTGCGGGCGAACACCGGGGAGCTGTTTTTT. The chain has TRBV5-1 and TRBJ2-2; no reliable D call. From germline, CDR1 is SGHRS and CDR2 YFSETQ. Trimming took 1 base from V and 0 from J, leaving 4 bases between them. The CDR3 has 14 residues.

J is TRBJ2-1 and V is TRBV5-1; no clear D gene. Germline-derived CDR1 and CDR2 are SGHRS and YFSETQ. Between the trimmed V and J ends, which lost 3 bases and 0 bases, there was a span of 7 bases. This CDR3 is built from 14 residues. The CDR3 nucleotides read TGCGCCAGCAGCTCGTCACACTCCTACAATGAGCAGTTCTTC. As protein: CASSSSHSYNEQFF.

The CDR3 protein is CASSTTGDGYTF. The CDR3 DNA reads TGTGCCAGCAGCACGACAGGGGATGGCTACACCTTC. The genes are TRBV6-5 and TRBJ1-2, with 8 bases that match TRBD1. V was pared by 6 bases and J by 6 bases, with 3 bases of the junction left unmatched. CDR3 size: 12 residues. Germline V gene lookup returns CDR1 MNHEY and CDR2 SVGAGI.

J is TRBJ2-7 and V is TRBV7-2; TRBD1 matches at 8 bases. There are 14 residues in the CDR3. Looked up from germline, CDR1 is SGHTA and CDR2 is FQGNSA. J was trimmed by 2 bases and V by 1 base; bases with no gene match: 1. CDR3 sequence reads: CASSLEQGAYEQYF. DNA for the CDR3: TGTGCCAGCAGCTTAGAACAGGGGGCCTACGAGCAGTACTTC.

The chain employs TRBV7-8 and TRBJ2-7; TRBD2 agrees at 12 bases. Per the germline V gene, CDR1 is SGHVS and CDR2 is FQNEAQ. This CDR3 has 18 residues. The V gene end was trimmed by 0 bases and the J gene end by 3 bases; junction bases not matched to a gene: 9. The CDR3 here is CASSLAWPSGGGRYEQYF. Here the CDR3 DNA reads TGTGCCAGCAGCTTAGCGTGGCCTAGCGGGGGGGGGCGCTACGAGCAGTACTTC.

V gene TRBV4-3 combines with J gene TRBJ1-1; D is undetermined. The CDR3 spans 16 residues. V was pared by 1 base and J by 0 bases, with 12 bases between. In germline, CDR1 is LGHNA, CDR2 YSLEER. CDR3 coding DNA: TGCGCCAGCAGCCAAGTTCGGTCCACGATGAACACTGAAGCTTTCTTT. Translating gives CASSQVRSTMNTEAFF.